The clone carrying this T cell receptor beta chain was detected only a few times. Antigen specificity is unknown. The CDR3 has 18 residues. Germline V gives CDR1 LNHDA, CDR2 SQIVND (reference sequence). V was trimmed by 3 bases and J by 4 bases, leaving 24 bases between them. The data belong to a study of T cell responses to AZD1222 COVID-19 vaccine. Broader study findings: Repertoires were sampled only after the peak T cell response.

The data were produced by immunoSEQ multiplex PCR, yet TCRdb's version contains in-frame clones alone and is incomplete. The sample contains roughly 97,000 clones, roughly 90% of which appear only once. This chain uses TRBV19 with TRBJ2-5, with D possibly matching TRBD2 (5 bases). The sequence derives from an adult in good health. Material: peripheral blood, obtained on day 0 of AZD1222 vaccination. The CDR3 region has the DNA TGTGCCAGTAGTATGAAACTAGATGTTTTGGGGATTGGAGAGACCCAGTACTTC. Translating it yields CASSMKLDVLGIGETQYF. The entire variable domain, with the rest obtained from reference TRBV19 and TRBJ2-5, is as follows: DGGITQSPKYLFRKEGQNVTLSCEQNLNHDAMYWYRQDPGQGLRLIYYSQIVNDFQKGDIAEGYSVSREKKESFPLTVTSAQKNPTAFYLCASSMKLDVLGIGETQYFGPGTRLLVL.